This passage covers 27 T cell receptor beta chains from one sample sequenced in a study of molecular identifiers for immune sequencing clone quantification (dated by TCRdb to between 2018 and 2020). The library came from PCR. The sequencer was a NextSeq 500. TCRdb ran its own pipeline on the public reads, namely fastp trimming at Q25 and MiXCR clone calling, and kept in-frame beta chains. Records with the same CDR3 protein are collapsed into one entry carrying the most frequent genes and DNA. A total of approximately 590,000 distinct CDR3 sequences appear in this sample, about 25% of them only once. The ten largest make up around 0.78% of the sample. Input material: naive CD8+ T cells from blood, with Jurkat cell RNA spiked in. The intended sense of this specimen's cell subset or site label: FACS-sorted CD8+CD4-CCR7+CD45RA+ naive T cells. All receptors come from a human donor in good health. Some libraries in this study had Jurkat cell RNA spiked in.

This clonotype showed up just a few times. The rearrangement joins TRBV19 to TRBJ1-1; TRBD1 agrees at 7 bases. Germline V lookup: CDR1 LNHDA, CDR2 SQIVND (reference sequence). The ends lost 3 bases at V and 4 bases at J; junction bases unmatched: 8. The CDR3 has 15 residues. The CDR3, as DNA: TGTGCCAGTAGTATGAGTGGTGCAGGGGGCACTGAAGCTTTCTTT. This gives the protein CASSMSGAGGTEAFF.

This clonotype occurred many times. CDR3: CASSPRRDGQPQHF. CDR3 in DNA: TGTGCCAGTAGTCCCCGCAGGGACGGTCAGCCCCAGCATTTT. The chain employs TRBV19 and TRBJ1-5, with a tentative D call TRBD1 (5 bases). The CDR3 runs 14 residues. Germline lookup yields CDR1 LNHDA and CDR2 SQIVND (reference sequence). The V end lost 5 bases, the J end lost 6 bases, and 14 bases lay between the germline ends.

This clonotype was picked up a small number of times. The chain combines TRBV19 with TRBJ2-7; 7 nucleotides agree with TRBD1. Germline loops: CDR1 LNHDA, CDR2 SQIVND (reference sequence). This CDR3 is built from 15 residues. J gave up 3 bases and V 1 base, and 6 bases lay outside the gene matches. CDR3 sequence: CASSIGQGVNYEQYF. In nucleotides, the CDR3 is TGTGCCAGTAGTATAGGGCAGGGGGTTAACTACGAGCAGTACTTC.

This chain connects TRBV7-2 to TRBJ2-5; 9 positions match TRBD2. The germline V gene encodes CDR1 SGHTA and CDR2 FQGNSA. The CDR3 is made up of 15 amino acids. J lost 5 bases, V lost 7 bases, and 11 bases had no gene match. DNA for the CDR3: TGTGCCAGCACCCTGGCGGGGGGGGGCCGGGAGACCCAGTACTTC. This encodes CASTLAGGGRETQYF.

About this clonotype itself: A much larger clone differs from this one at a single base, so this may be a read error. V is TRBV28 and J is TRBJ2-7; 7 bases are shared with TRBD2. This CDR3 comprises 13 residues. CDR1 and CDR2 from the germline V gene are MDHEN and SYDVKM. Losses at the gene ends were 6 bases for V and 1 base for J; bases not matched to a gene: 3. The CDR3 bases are TGTGCCAGCAGCAACGGGGGGTCCTACGAGCAGTACTTC. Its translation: CASSNGGSYEQYF. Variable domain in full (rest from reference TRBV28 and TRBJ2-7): DVKVTQSSRYLVKRTGEKVFLECVQDMDHENMFWYRQDPGLGLRLIYFSYDVKMKEKGDIPEGYSVSREKKERFSLILESASTNQTSMYLCASSNGGSYEQYFGPGTRLTVT.

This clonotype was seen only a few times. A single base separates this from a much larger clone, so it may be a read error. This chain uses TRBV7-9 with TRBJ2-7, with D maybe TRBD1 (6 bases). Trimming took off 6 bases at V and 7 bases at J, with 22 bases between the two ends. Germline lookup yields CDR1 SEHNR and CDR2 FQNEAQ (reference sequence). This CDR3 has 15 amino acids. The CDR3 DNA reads TGTGCCAGCAGTACCTCCGGGGACACACCCCTAGAGCAGTACTTC. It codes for CASSTSGDTPLEQYF.

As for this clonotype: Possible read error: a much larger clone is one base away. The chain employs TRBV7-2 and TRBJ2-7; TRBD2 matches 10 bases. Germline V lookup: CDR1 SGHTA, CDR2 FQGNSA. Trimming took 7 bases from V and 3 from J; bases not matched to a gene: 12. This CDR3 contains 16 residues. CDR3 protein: CASNFYSGGGYYEQYF. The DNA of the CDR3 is TGTGCCAGCAACTTCTACAGCGGGGGGGGCTACTACGAGCAGTACTTC.

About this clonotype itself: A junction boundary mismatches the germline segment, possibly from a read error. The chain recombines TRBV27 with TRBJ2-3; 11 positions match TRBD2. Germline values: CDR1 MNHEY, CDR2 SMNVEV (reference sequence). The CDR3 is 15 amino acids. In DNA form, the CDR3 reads TGTGCCAACAGTCCACTAGCGGGAGCTACAGATACGCAGTATTTT. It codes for CANSPLAGATDTQYF.

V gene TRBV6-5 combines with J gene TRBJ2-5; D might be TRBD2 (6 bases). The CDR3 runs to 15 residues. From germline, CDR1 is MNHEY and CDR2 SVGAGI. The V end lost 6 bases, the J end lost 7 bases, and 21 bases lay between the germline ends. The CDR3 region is CASSPGRGLLGTQYF. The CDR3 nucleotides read TGTGCCAGCAGCCCAGGTCGGGGGTTGCTGGGGACCCAGTACTTC.

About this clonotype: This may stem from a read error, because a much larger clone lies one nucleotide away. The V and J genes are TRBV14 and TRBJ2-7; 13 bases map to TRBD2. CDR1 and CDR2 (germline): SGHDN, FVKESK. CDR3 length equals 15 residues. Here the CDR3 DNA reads TGTTCCAGCAGCCAGTTACTAGCGGGAGGGTACGAGCAGTACTTC. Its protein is CSSSQLLAGGYEQYF.

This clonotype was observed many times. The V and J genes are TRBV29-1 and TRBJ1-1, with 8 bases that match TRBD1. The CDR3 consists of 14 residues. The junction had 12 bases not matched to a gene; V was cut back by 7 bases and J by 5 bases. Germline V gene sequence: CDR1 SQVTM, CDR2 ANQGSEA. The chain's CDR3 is CSAGTGGRWTEAFF. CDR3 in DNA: TGCAGCGCGGGGACAGGAGGGCGTTGGACTGAAGCTTTCTTT.

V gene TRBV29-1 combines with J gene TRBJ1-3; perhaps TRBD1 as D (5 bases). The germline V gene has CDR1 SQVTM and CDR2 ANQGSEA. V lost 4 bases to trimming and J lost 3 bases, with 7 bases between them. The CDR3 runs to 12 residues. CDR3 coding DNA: TGCAGCGTTGCAGGGATTGGAAACACCATATATTTT. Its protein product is CSVAGIGNTIYF. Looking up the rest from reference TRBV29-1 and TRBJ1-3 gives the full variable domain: SAVISQKPSRDICQRGTSLTIQCQVDSQVTMMFWYRQQPGQSLTLIATANQGSEATYESGFVIDKFPISRPNLTFSTLTVSNMSPEDSSIYLCSVAGIGNTIYFGEGSWLTVV.

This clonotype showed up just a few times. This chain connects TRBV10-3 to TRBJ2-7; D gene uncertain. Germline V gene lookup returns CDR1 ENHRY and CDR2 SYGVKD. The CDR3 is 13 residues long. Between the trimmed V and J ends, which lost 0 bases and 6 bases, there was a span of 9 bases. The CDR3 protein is CAISESEASEQYF. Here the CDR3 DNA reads TGTGCCATCAGTGAGTCAGAAGCTTCCGAGCAGTACTTC.

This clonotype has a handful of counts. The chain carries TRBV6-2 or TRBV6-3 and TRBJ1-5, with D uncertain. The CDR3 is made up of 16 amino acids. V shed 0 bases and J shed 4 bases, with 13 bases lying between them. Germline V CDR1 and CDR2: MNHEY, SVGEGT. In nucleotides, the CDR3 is TGTGCCAGCAGTTACTCCGCCCAGGACCTAAATCAGCCCCAGCATTTT. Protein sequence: CASSYSAQDLNQPQHF.

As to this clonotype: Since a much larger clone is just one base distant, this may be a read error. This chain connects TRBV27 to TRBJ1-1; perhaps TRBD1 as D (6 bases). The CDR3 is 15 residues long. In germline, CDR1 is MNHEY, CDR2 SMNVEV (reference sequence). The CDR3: CARSLGPGVNTEAFF. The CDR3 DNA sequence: TGTGCCCGCAGTTTAGGGCCAGGGGTGAACACTGAAGCTTTCTTT.

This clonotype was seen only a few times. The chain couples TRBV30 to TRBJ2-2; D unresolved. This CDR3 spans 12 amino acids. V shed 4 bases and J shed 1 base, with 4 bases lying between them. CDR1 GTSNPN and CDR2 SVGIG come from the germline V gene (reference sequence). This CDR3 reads CAWTENTGELFF. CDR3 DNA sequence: TGTGCCTGGACAGAGAACACCGGGGAGCTGTTTTTT.

The CDR3 DNA sequence: TGTGCCAGTAGTATTGACCTGAACGGGGACAGGGTTCATCCAGATACGCAGTATTTT. Its translation: CASSIDLNGDRVHPDTQYF. This chain joins TRBV19 and TRBJ2-3, with TRBD1 identical over 9 bases. V shed 3 bases, J shed 4 bases, and the junction held 17 bases outside the gene matches. Germline-derived CDR1 and CDR2 are LNHDA and SQIVND (reference sequence). The CDR3 is 19 residues long.

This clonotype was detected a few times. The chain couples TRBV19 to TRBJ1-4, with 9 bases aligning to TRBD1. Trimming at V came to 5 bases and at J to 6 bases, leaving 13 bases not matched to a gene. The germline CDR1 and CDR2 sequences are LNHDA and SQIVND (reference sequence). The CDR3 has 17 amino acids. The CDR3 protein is CASSAPRGTGSDEKLFF. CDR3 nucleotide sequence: TGTGCCAGTAGTGCTCCAAGAGGGACAGGGAGCGATGAAAAACTGTTTTTT.

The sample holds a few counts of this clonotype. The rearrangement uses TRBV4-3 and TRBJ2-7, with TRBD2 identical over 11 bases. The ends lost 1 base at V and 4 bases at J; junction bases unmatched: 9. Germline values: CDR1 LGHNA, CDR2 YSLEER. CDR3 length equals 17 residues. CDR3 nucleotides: TGCGCCAGCAGCCAAGGTAGCGGGCTAGCGGGGGGTTACGAGCAGTACTTC. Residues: CASSQGSGLAGGYEQYF.

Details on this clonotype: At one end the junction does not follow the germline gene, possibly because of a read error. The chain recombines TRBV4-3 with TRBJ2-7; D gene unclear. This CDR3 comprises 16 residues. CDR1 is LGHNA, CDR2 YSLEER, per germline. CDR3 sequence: CASSQDLGISSYGQYF. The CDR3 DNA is TGCGCCAGCAGCCAAGATCTAGGGATCAGCTCCTACGGGCAGTACTTC.

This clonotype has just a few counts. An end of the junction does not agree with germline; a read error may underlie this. DNA of the CDR3: TGTGCCGGCAGTTACGGGCTAAGGAACTATGGCTACACCTTC. This encodes CAGSYGLRNYGYTF. The chain uses TRBV6-2 or TRBV6-3 and TRBJ1-2, with D unclear. Looked up from germline, CDR1 is MNHEY and CDR2 is SVGEGT. CDR3 length equals 14 residues.

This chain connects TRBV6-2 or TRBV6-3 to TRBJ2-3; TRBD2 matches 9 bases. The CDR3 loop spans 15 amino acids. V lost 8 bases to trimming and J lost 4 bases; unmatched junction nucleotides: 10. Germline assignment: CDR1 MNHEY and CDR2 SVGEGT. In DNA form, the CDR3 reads TGTGCCAGCGGGATAGCGGGGGTTGACGCAGATACGCAGTATTTT. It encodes CASGIAGVDADTQYF.

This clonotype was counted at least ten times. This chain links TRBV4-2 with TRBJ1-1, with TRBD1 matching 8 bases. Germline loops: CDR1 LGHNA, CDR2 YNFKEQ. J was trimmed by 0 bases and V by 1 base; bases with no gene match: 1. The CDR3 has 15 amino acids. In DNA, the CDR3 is TGTGCCAGCAGCCAAGGGACAGGGATGAACACTGAAGCTTTCTTT. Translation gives CASSQGTGMNTEAFF.

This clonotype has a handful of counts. This CDR3 is CASSQASRGHEKLFF. CDR3 coding DNA: TGCGCCAGCAGCCAAGCATCCAGGGGGCATGAAAAACTGTTTTTT. The chain employs TRBV4-3 and TRBJ1-4; 8 positions match TRBD1. This CDR3 comprises 15 residues. Germline V CDR1 and CDR2: LGHNA, YSLEER. The J segment lost 6 bases and the V segment lost 1 base, leaving 4 bases of the junction unmatched.

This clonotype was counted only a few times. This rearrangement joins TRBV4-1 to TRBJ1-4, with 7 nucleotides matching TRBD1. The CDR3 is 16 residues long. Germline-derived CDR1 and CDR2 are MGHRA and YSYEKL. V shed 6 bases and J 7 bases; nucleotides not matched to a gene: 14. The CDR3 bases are TGCGCCAGCAGTACAGGACCGGGACAGAGCGGTGAAAAACTGTTTTTT. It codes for CASSTGPGQSGEKLFF.

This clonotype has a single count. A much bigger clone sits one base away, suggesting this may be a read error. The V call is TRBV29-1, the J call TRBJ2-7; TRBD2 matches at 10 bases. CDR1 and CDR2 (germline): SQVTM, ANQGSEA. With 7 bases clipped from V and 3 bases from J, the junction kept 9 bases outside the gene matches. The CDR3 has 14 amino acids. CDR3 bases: TGCAGCGCTGTCGGGCTAGCGGGAGTCTACGAGCAGTACTTC. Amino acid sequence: CSAVGLAGVYEQYF.

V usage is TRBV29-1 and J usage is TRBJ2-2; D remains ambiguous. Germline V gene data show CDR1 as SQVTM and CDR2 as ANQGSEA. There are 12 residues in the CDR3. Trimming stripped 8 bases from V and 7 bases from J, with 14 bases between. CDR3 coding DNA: TGCAGCACCCGGCTGGGTGGCGGGGAGCTGTTTTTT. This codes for CSTRLGGGELFF.